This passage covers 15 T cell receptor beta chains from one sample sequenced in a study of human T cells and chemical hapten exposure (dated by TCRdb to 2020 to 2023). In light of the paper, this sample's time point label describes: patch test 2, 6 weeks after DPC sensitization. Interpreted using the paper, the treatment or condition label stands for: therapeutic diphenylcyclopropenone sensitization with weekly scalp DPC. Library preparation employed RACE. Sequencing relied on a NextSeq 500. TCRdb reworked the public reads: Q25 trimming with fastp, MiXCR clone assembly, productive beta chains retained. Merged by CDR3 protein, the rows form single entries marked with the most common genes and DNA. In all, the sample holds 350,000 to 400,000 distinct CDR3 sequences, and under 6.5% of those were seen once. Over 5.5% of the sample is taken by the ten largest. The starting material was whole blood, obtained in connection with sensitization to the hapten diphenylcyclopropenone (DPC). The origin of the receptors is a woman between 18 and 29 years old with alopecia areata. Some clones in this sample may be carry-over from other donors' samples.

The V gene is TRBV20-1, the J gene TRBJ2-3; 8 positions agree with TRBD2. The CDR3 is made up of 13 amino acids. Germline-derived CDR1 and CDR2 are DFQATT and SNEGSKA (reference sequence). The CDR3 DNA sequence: TGCGGAGCGGGGGAAGGACGGAGAGATACGCAGTATTTT. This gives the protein CGAGEGRRDTQYF.

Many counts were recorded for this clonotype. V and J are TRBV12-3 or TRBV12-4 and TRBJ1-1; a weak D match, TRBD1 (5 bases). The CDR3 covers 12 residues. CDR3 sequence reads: CAVRQGNTEAFF. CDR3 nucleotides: TGTGCTGTAAGGCAGGGAAACACTGAAGCTTTCTTT.

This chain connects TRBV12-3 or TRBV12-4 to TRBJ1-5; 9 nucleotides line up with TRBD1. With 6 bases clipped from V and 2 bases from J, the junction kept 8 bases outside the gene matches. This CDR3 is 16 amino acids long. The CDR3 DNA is TGTGCCAGCAGCACCGTAAGGACAGGGGGCAATCAGCCCCAGCATTTT. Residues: CASSTVRTGGNQPQHF.

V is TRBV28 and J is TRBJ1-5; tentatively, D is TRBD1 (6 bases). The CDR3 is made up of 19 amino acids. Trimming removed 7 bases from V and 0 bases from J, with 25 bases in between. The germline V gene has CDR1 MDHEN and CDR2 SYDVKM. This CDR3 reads CASKHGLDLTGYSNQPQHF. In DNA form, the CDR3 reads TGTGCCAGCAAGCATGGGTTGGATTTGACAGGATATAGCAATCAGCCCCAGCATTTT.

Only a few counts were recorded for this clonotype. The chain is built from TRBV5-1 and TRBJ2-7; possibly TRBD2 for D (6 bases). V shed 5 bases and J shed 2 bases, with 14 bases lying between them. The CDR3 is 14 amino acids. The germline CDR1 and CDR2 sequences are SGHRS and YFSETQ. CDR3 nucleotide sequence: TGCGCCAGCAGGCCCTCGGAGGGTCCCTACGAGCAGTACTTC. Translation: CASRPSEGPYEQYF.

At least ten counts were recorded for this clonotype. The CDR3 coding sequence is TGTGCCAGCAATCTCCGCCAGCCACCTTTCTATGGCTACACCTTC. Protein product: CASNLRQPPFYGYTF. The chain recombines TRBV13 with TRBJ1-2; D is unclear. Germline CDR1 reads PRHDT; CDR2 reads FYEKMQ (reference sequence). The V end lost 7 bases, the J end lost 4 bases, and 19 bases lay between the germline ends. There are 15 residues in the CDR3.

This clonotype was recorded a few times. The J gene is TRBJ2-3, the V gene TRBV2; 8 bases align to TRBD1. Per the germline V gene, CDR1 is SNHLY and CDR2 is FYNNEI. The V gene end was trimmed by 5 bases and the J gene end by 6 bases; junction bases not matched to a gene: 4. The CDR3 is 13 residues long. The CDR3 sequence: CASSPGQGDTQYF. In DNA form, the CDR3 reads TGTGCCAGCAGTCCAGGACAGGGCGATACGCAGTATTTT.

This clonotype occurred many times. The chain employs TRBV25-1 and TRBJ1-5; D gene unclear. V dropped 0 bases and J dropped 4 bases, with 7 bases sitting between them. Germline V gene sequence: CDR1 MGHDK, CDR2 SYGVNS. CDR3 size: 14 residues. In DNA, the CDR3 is TGTGCCAGCAGTGAATATCAGACAAATCAGCCCCAGCATTTT. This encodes CASSEYQTNQPQHF.

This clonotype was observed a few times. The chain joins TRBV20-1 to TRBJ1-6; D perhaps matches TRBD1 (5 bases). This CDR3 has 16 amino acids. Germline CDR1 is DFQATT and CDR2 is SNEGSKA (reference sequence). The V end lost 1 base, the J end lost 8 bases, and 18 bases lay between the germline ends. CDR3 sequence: CSARAGTGGLDSPLHF. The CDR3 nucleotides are TGCAGTGCTAGAGCCGGGACCGGGGGTTTGGATTCACCCCTCCACTTT.

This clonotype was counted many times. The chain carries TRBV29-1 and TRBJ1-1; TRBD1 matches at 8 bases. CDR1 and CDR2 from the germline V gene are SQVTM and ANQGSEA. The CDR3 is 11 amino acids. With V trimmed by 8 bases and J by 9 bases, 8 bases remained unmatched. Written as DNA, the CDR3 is TGCAGCTTGGAGGACAGGGAGAAAGCTTTCTTT. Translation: CSLEDREKAFF.

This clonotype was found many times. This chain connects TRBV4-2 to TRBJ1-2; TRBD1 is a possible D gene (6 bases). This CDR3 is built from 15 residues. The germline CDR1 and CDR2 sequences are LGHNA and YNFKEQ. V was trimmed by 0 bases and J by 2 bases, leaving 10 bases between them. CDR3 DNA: TGTGCCAGCAGCCAAGAGGACCAGGGGAACTATGGCTACACCTTC. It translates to CASSQEDQGNYGYTF.

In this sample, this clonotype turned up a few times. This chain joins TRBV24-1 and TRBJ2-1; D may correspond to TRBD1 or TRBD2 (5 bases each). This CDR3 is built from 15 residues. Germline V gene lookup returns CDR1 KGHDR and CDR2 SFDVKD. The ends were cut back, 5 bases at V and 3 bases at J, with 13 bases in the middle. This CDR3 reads CATSGETAVYNEQFF. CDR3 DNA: TGTGCCACCAGTGGTGAGACAGCGGTCTACAATGAGCAGTTCTTC.

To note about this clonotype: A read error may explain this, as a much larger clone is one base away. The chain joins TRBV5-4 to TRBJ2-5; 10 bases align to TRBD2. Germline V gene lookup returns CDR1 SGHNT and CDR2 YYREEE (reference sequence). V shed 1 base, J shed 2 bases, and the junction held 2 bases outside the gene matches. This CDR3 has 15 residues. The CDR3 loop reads CASSLILAGQETQYF. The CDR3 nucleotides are TGTGCCAGCAGCTTGATACTAGCGGGACAAGAGACCCAGTACTTC.

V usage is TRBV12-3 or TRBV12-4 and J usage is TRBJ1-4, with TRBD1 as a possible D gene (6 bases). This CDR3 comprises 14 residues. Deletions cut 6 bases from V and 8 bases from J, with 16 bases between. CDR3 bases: TGTGCCAGCAGACTATCAGGGGAGAACGAAAAACTGTTTTTT. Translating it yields CASRLSGENEKLFF.

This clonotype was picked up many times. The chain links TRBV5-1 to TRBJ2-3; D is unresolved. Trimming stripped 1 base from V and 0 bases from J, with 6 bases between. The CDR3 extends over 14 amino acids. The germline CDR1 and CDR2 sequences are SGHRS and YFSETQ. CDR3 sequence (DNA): TGCGCCAGCAGCTTGTCAGACAGCACAGATACGCAGTATTTT. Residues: CASSLSDSTDTQYF.